The clone carrying this TCR beta chain was detected ten times or more. TCRdb processed the 5' RACE reads anew with MiXCR; each CDR3 protein has one entry. The repertoire has some 150,000 distinct CDR3 sequences, about 5.7% of them found once; the top ten carry just over 2%. The sample comes from a study of T-cell memory formation after mild COVID-19. V shed 5 bases and J shed 5 bases, with 16 bases lying between them. The CDR3 contains 14 residues. The sequence derives from an adult woman who had mild COVID-19 (a few samples of this study predate the infection). Cell type and time point are not known. The sample consisted of PBMCs or a T cell subset sorted from them (not recorded which). The chain carries TRBV12-3 or TRBV12-4 and TRBJ2-7; TRBD2 might be the D (6 bases). CDR3 sequence (DNA): TGTGCCAGCAGTCCGACTAGACGGGTAAACGAGCAGTACTTC. It yields the protein CASSPTRRVNEQYF.